This passage covers 17 T cell receptor beta chains from one sample sequenced in a study of CD8 T cells in ankylosing spondylitis (dated by TCRdb to 2016 to 2017). The paper as a whole reports these results and caveats: A TCR beta motif made up of several highly homologous amino acid variants appeared to be characteristic of blood from ankylosing spondylitis patients.

These receptors are not linked to any known antigen. The receptor library was made with 5' RACE. The listed sequencing device is Illumina HiSeq 2500. The raw public data were reprocessed by TCRdb itself: fastp quality trimming at Q25, MiXCR clonotype calling, in-frame beta chains only. Entries are consolidated by CDR3 protein sequence, retaining the most common genes and DNA. The sample includes more than 100,000 distinct CDR3 sequences, with roughly 18% observed a single time. Of the sample, approximately 30% is held by the ten largest clones. The sequencing input was blood, either unsorted or a sorted T cell fraction (not recorded which). The receptors stem from a male donor with ankylosing spondylitis.

The chain uses TRBV7-9 and TRBJ1-5; TRBD1 agrees at 9 bases. The ends lost 5 bases at V and 6 bases at J; junction bases unmatched: 8. Germline CDR1 reads SEHNR; CDR2 reads FQNEAQ (reference sequence). This CDR3 contains 15 residues. CDR3 sequence (DNA): TGTGCCAGCAGCCCCCCCGGGACAGGGCCTCAGCCCCAGCATTTT. Translated, it gives CASSPPGTGPQPQHF.

The rearrangement uses TRBV5-6 and TRBJ2-7, with D uncertain. This CDR3 region has 13 residues. The germline CDR1 and CDR2 sequences are SGHDT and YYEEEE. V lost 4 bases and J lost 1, with 9 bases in between. CDR3 in DNA: TGTGCCAGCAGCCATGGTGATTCCTACGAGCAGTACTTC. Amino acid sequence: CASSHGDSYEQYF.

The sample holds a few counts of this clonotype. This chain connects TRBV5-5 to TRBJ1-1; D might be TRBD1 (6 bases). The CDR3 covers 13 residues. In germline, CDR1 is SGHKS, CDR2 YYEKEE (reference sequence). The germline V and J ends were trimmed by 4 bases and 8 bases, with 15 bases remaining between them. The CDR3 DNA is TGTGCCAGCAGCCGATCGGGACAAGAAGAAGCTTTCTTT. Protein product: CASSRSGQEEAFF.

This clonotype was detected only a few times. V and J are TRBV20-1 and TRBJ2-1, with D perhaps matching TRBD2 (6 bases). The CDR3 is 15 amino acids. Germline V gene sequence: CDR1 DFQATT, CDR2 SNEGSKA (reference sequence). The V and J ends lost 0 bases and 1 base respectively, with 10 bases between them. CDR3 sequence reads: CSAREGSGSYNEQFF. CDR3 DNA: TGCAGTGCTAGAGAGGGTAGCGGTTCCTACAATGAGCAGTTCTTC.

This clonotype turned up a few times. The chain recombines TRBV2 with TRBJ2-1, with D hard to call. The V end lost 4 bases, the J end lost 1 base, and 11 bases lay between the germline ends. The CDR3 is 15 residues long. Germline V lookup: CDR1 SNHLY, CDR2 FYNNEI. CDR3 sequence reads: CASSAEKASYNEQFF. The CDR3 nucleotides read TGTGCCAGCAGTGCCGAAAAGGCATCCTACAATGAGCAGTTCTTC.

This clonotype was counted a few times. The chain employs TRBV10-3 and TRBJ2-2; 8 nucleotides line up with TRBD2. Losses at the gene ends were 10 bases for V and 4 bases for J; bases not matched to a gene: 5. The CDR3 sequence is 13 residues long. Germline CDR1 ENHRY, CDR2 SYGVKD. The CDR3 DNA sequence: TGTGCCACTCTACTAGCGGCCACCGGGGAGCTGTTTTTT. It translates to CATLLAATGELFF.

This clonotype was detected ten times or more. The rearrangement links TRBV6-2 or TRBV6-3 to TRBJ1-5; D unresolved. CDR1 and CDR2 (germline): MNHEY, SVGEGT. Trimming took off 0 bases at V and 0 bases at J, with 9 bases between the two ends. The CDR3 spans 16 residues. DNA for the CDR3: TGTGCCAGCAGTTACTCGGAGCTATCTAGCAATCAGCCCCAGCATTTT. It yields the protein CASSYSELSSNQPQHF.

This clonotype came up a few times. The rearrangement joins TRBV27 to TRBJ2-7; 12 positions agree with TRBD2. Germline trimming cut 5 bases from V and 0 bases from J; bases unmatched to any gene: 2. The CDR3 covers 15 residues. Germline V CDR1 and CDR2: MNHEY, SMNVEV (reference sequence). In DNA, the CDR3 is TGTGCCAGCAGTCTAGCGGGAGGGAGCTCCTACGAGCAGTACTTC. Its translation is CASSLAGGSSYEQYF.

The rearrangement uses TRBV29-1 and TRBJ2-5; the D gene is possibly TRBD2 (5 bases). CDR1 and CDR2 (germline): SQVTM, ANQGSEA. V was pared by 5 bases and J by 1 base, with 11 bases between. The CDR3 totals 13 residues. The CDR3 region has the DNA TGCAGCGTTCTGGGCGGGTTCCAAGAGACCCAGTACTTC. Translated, it gives CSVLGGFQETQYF.

This clonotype was seen a few times. This chain uses TRBV7-4 with TRBJ1-6, with 7 bases identical to TRBD1. The CDR3 extends over 20 amino acids. Germline-derived CDR1 and CDR2 are SGHVT and SQSDAQ. Germline trimming cut 6 bases from V and 0 bases from J; bases unmatched to any gene: 17. CDR3 nucleotide sequence: TGTGCCAGCAGGTCAATCCGGGACAGTGTTTTATCCTCCTATAATTCACCCCTCCACTTT. It encodes CASRSIRDSVLSSYNSPLHF. The full variable domain, its missing parts supplied by reference TRBV7-4 and TRBJ1-6, is GAGVSQSPRYKVAKRGRDVALRCDSISGHVTLYWYRQTLGQGSEVLTYSQSDAQRDKSGRPSGRFSAERPERSVSTLKIQRTEQGDSAVYLCASRSIRDSVLSSYNSPLHFGNGTRLTVT.

The chain joins TRBV6-1 to TRBJ1-1, with D hard to call. Germline CDR1 reads MNHNS; CDR2 reads SASEGT. The germline V and J ends were trimmed by 6 bases and 9 bases, with 26 bases remaining between them. This CDR3 spans 16 amino acids. The CDR3 DNA follows: TGTGCCAGCAGCTTCGGACCCCCTGGGAGGCAAAAGAAAGCTTTCTTT. Its translation is CASSFGPPGRQKKAFF.

V is TRBV28 and J is TRBJ2-7; D is possibly TRBD1 (6 bases). This CDR3 is built from 13 residues. Per the germline V gene, CDR1 is MDHEN and CDR2 is SYDVKM. V lost 4 bases and J 3 bases, leaving 10 bases between the germline ends. The CDR3 DNA sequence: TGTGCCAGCAGTTGGGACACCAACTACGAGCAGTACTTC. This sequence encodes CASSWDTNYEQYF.

This clonotype showed up just a few times. V and J are TRBV20-1 and TRBJ2-3; D unresolved. The CDR3 contains 14 residues. Per germline, CDR1 DFQATT and CDR2 SNEGSKA (reference sequence). The V end was cut by 2 bases, the J end by 5 bases, with 14 bases between. The CDR3 sequence is CSARPGVRRDTQYF. The CDR3 DNA reads TGCAGTGCTAGACCTGGGGTTCGCCGAGATACGCAGTATTTT.

The rearrangement uses TRBV20-1 and TRBJ2-1, with no clear D. V was shortened by 2 bases and J by 7 bases, with 9 bases between the two germline ends. This CDR3 spans 12 amino acids. Per germline, CDR1 DFQATT and CDR2 SNEGSKA (reference sequence). The CDR3 nucleotides are TGCAGTGCTAGACGCAACCCTAATGAGCAGTTCTTC. This encodes CSARRNPNEQFF.

The rearrangement links TRBV3-1 to TRBJ1-2; no clear D. V was clipped by 0 bases and J by 6 bases, with 17 bases between them. Germline CDR1 reads LGHDT; CDR2 reads YNNKEL (reference sequence). The CDR3 is 16 amino acids. CDR3 bases: TGTGCCAGCAGCCAAGATATGGAGTTCGTGGTAGATGGCTACACCTTC. Its translation: CASSQDMEFVVDGYTF. The variable domain in full, completed from reference TRBV3-1 and TRBJ1-2, reads DTAVSQTPKYLVTQMGNDKSIKCEQNLGHDTMYWYKQDSKKFLKIMFSYNNKELIINETVPNRFSPKSPDKAHLNLHINSLELGDSAVYFCASSQDMEFVVDGYTFGSGTRLTVV.

This sequence joins TRBV7-2 and TRBJ2-6; TRBD2 matches at 14 bases. The CDR3 has 17 residues. V dropped 5 bases and J dropped 2; count of bases not matched to a gene: 2. Germline lookup yields CDR1 SGHTA and CDR2 FQGNSA. The CDR3 bases are TGTGCCAGCAGCCCGGGACTAGCGGGAGCTGGGGCCAACGTCCTGACTTTC. Protein: CASSPGLAGAGANVLTF.

The chain couples TRBV7-9 to TRBJ2-3, with TRBD2 matching 8 bases. After removal of 3 bases from V and 4 bases from J, the junction contained 3 bases not matched to a gene. The length of the CDR3 is 14 residues. The germline CDR1 and CDR2 sequences are SEHNR and FQNEAQ (reference sequence). Written as DNA, the CDR3 is TGTGCCAGCAGCTTTAGCGGGATTTCAGATACGCAGTATTTT. Its protein product is CASSFSGISDTQYF.